The 23 T cell receptor beta chains below were found in one sample sequenced in a study of blood T cell repertoires in COVID-19. The protocol was immunoSEQ multiplex PCR, while the TCRdb copy is restricted to in-frame clones and leaves out a portion. The sample carries under 50,000 clones, 70% to 90% recorded once. The sequenced sample was peripheral blood. The receptors derive from a man aged 45-65 years with active COVID-19.

The rearrangement uses TRBV7-3 and TRBJ2-3, with TRBD2 as a possible D gene (5 bases). V lost 0 bases and J lost 3, with 16 bases in between. This CDR3 has 17 amino acids. The germline CDR1 and CDR2 sequences are SGHTA and FQGTGA. Here the CDR3 DNA reads TGTGCCAGCAGCTTAACCGGGATTCCTGCGGCTACAGATACGCAGTATTTT. Translating gives CASSLTGIPAATDTQYF.

The J gene is TRBJ2-3, the V gene TRBV3-1 (or the pseudogene TRBV3-2); 12 bases agree with TRBD2. Germline V gene data show CDR1 as LGHDT and CDR2 as YNNKEL (reference sequence). With 6 bases clipped from V and 2 bases from J, the junction kept 6 bases outside the gene matches. The CDR3 spans 16 residues. The CDR3, as DNA: TGTGCCAGCAGTCATCTAGCGGGGGGGGCCACAGATACGCAGTATTTT. It encodes CASSHLAGGATDTQYF.

The rearrangement uses TRBV7-3 and TRBJ2-5; D remains ambiguous. This CDR3 region has 13 residues. Germline CDR1 SGHTA, CDR2 FQGTGA. Trimming removed 4 bases from V and 0 bases from J, with 6 bases in between. The CDR3: CASSSDYQETQYF. The CDR3 region has the DNA TGTGCCAGCAGCTCCGACTACCAAGAGACCCAGTACTTC.

In DNA form, the CDR3 reads TGCGCCAGCAGCCCCTGGGGAGCGGGGAACAAAGAGACCCAGTACTTC. Protein sequence: CASSPWGAGNKETQYF. V is TRBV4-3 and J is TRBJ2-5; TRBD2 agrees at 7 bases. With V trimmed by 4 bases and J by 3 bases, 11 bases remained unmatched. The CDR3 runs to 16 residues. Germline V gene lookup returns CDR1 LGHNA and CDR2 YSLEER.

The J gene is TRBJ2-1, the V gene TRBV5-1, with TRBD1 matching over 11 bases. The V gene's germline CDR1 is SGHRS and CDR2 YFSETQ. V trimming: 3 bases; J trimming: 7 bases; junction bases outside the gene matches: 9. The CDR3 contains 16 residues. The chain's CDR3 is CASSYYPGQGGNEQFF. Here the CDR3 DNA reads TGCGCCAGCAGCTACTACCCGGGACAGGGGGGAAATGAGCAGTTCTTC.

The chain uses TRBV6-5 and TRBJ1-3, with unresolved D. The CDR3 extends over 14 amino acids. Germline-derived CDR1 and CDR2 are MNHEY and SVGAGI. The V and J ends lost 5 bases and 3 bases respectively, with 11 bases between them. CDR3 sequence reads: CASSTSSFGNTIYF. The CDR3 nucleotides are TGTGCCAGCAGTACCTCGAGCTTTGGAAACACCATATATTTT.

A single count supports this clone. The V call is TRBV24-1, the J call TRBJ2-3; D remains ambiguous. V dropped 1 base and J dropped 0 bases, with 7 bases sitting between them. CDR1 is KGHDR, CDR2 SFDVKD, per germline. This CDR3 has 15 amino acids. The CDR3 DNA sequence: TGTGCCACCAGTGATTTCCTAGTTAGCACAGATACGCAGTATTTT. It yields the protein CATSDFLVSTDTQYF.

This clone was detected only a few times. The rearrangement uses TRBV6-5 and TRBJ2-7, with D maybe TRBD2 (5 bases). Germline V gene sequence: CDR1 MNHEY, CDR2 SVGAGI. The CDR3 sequence is 14 residues long. V dropped 0 bases and J dropped 6 bases, with 12 bases sitting between them. The CDR3 coding sequence is TGTGCCAGCAGTTACTCCCGAACTCGGGGCGAGCAGTACTTC. It encodes CASSYSRTRGEQYF.

The chain uses TRBV11-2 and TRBJ2-2, with D possibly being TRBD2 (5 bases). V was shortened by 5 bases and J by 7 bases, with 8 bases between the two germline ends. The CDR3 is 12 residues long. The germline V gene encodes CDR1 SGHAT and CDR2 FQNNGV. In DNA, the CDR3 is TGTGCCAGCAGCCGGACTGGCGGGGAGCTGTTTTTT. Its protein product is CASSRTGGELFF.

This clone occurred once. The V gene is TRBV5-6, the J gene TRBJ2-7, with D maybe TRBD2 (5 bases). The CDR3 loop spans 15 amino acids. V lost 0 bases, J lost 0 bases, and 10 bases lay in between. Germline assignment: CDR1 SGHDT and CDR2 YYEEEE. The CDR3 DNA sequence: TGTGCCAGCAGCTTGGGGATGGGGAGCTCCTACGAGCAGTACTTC. Its protein product is CASSLGMGSSYEQYF.

V and J are TRBV5-4 and TRBJ2-2, with 13 bases that match TRBD2. The CDR3 length is 16 residues. CDR1 and CDR2 from the germline V gene are SGHNT and YYREEE (reference sequence). Germline trimming cut 4 bases from V and 6 bases from J; bases unmatched to any gene: 6. The CDR3 region has the DNA TGTGCCAGCAGCCCCCGGACTAGCGGGAGCCCCGGGGAGCTGTTTTTT. Its protein is CASSPRTSGSPGELFF.

The rearrangement links TRBV5-1 to TRBJ2-2, with 10 bases aligning to TRBD2. Germline CDR1 SGHRS, CDR2 YFSETQ. J lost 5 bases, V lost 4 bases, and 8 bases had no gene match. The CDR3 spans 16 residues. The CDR3 coding sequence is TGCGCCAGCAGCCACCCGGGACTAGCGCCAACCGGGGAGCTGTTTTTT. It yields the protein CASSHPGLAPTGELFF.

The rearrangement joins TRBV11-3 to TRBJ2-3; 10 nucleotides line up with TRBD2. The CDR3 contains 16 residues. Germline CDR1 and CDR2: SGHNT and YENEEA. V shed 4 bases and J 2 bases; nucleotides not matched to a gene: 6. For the CDR3, the DNA is TGTGCCAGCAGCTACGGAGGGACTAGCGACACAGATACGCAGTATTTT. It codes for CASSYGGTSDTDTQYF.

The chain has TRBV19 and TRBJ1-1; D may be TRBD1 (6 bases). Germline V gene sequence: CDR1 LNHDA, CDR2 SQIVND (reference sequence). The V end lost 7 bases, the J end lost 7 bases, and 10 bases lay between the germline ends. The CDR3 runs 11 residues. In nucleotides, the CDR3 is TGTGCCAGTATTAGGGGACATGAAGCTTTCTTT. This codes for CASIRGHEAFF.

The genes are TRBV19 and TRBJ2-7; D gene uncertain. Trimming pared 3 bases from V and 1 base from J, leaving 7 bases between. This CDR3 is 13 amino acids long. CDR1 is LNHDA, CDR2 SQIVND, per germline (reference sequence). CDR3 nucleotides: TGTGCCAGTAGTATTCCCCAGTCCTACGAGCAGTACTTC. The encoded protein is CASSIPQSYEQYF.

The rearrangement uses TRBV27 and TRBJ2-1; D ambiguous. The CDR3 length is 14 residues. V was clipped by 6 bases and J by 1 base, with 10 bases between them. CDR1 and CDR2 (germline): MNHEY, SMNVEV (reference sequence). In DNA, the CDR3 is TGTGCCAGCAGCTCTTACTCGTCCTACAATGAGCAGTTCTTC. Translated, it gives CASSSYSSYNEQFF.

This clone was detected a few times. The CDR3 reads CASSSTTSGSANEQFF. The CDR3 nucleotides read TGTGCCAGCTCATCCACGACTAGCGGGAGTGCGAATGAGCAGTTCTTC. The chain carries TRBV18 and TRBJ2-1; 12 bases agree with TRBD2. In germline, CDR1 is KGHSH, CDR2 LQKENI. The CDR3 is made up of 16 amino acids. The V and J ends lost 5 bases and 7 bases, in that order; junction bases with no gene match: 9.

This sequence joins TRBV24-1 and TRBJ1-1; 7 bases are shared with TRBD1. The germline V gene has CDR1 KGHDR and CDR2 SFDVKD. The V gene end was trimmed by 0 bases and the J gene end by 0 bases; junction bases not matched to a gene: 6. CDR3 length: 17 residues. CDR3 loop: CATSDLLTGLLNTEAFF. The CDR3 DNA sequence: TGTGCCACCAGTGATTTGCTGACAGGGTTGCTGAACACTGAAGCTTTCTTT.

The chain has TRBV28 and TRBJ2-1; the match to TRBD2 covers 7 bases. The CDR3 has 15 residues. Per the germline V gene, CDR1 is MDHEN and CDR2 is SYDVKM. The J segment lost 6 bases and the V segment lost 2 bases, leaving 7 bases of the junction unmatched. In DNA form, the CDR3 reads TGTGCCAGCAGTTTACTCGCTAGCGGAGGCAATGAGCAGTTCTTC. Its translation: CASSLLASGGNEQFF.

The chain combines TRBV3-1 (or the pseudogene TRBV3-2) with TRBJ1-1; no clear D. With 5 bases removed from V and 7 bases from J, the gap between germline ends came to 14 bases. This CDR3 region has 13 residues. The germline gives CDR1 LGHDT, CDR2 YNNKEL (reference sequence). The CDR3 is CASSTTAVGEAFF. CDR3 nucleotides: TGTGCCAGCAGCACTACGGCGGTGGGTGAAGCTTTCTTT.

The V call is TRBV3-1 (or the pseudogene TRBV3-2), the J call TRBJ2-1, with D possibly being TRBD2 (6 bases). Trimming removed 6 bases at V and 9 bases at J, with 18 bases between. Germline CDR1 and CDR2: LGHDT and YNNKEL (reference sequence). The CDR3 covers 14 residues. CDR3 in DNA: TGTGCCAGCAGACCGTCTGGAGGGAAGGGTGAGCAGTTCTTC. Amino acids: CASRPSGGKGEQFF.

The chain links TRBV3-1 (or the pseudogene TRBV3-2) to TRBJ1-3; possibly TRBD1 for D (5 bases). Germline V gene lookup returns CDR1 LGHDT and CDR2 YNNKEL (reference sequence). The V and J ends lost 3 bases and 4 bases respectively, with 10 bases between them. This CDR3 has 14 residues. CDR3 nucleotides: TGTGCCAGCAGCCAGTCCGGGGGGGGAAACACCATATATTTT. It yields the protein CASSQSGGGNTIYF.

The chain uses TRBV5-1 and TRBJ1-1, with 8 bases that match TRBD1. The CDR3 contains 14 residues. V lost 4 bases, J lost 5 bases, and 7 bases stayed unmatched. Germline V lookup: CDR1 SGHRS, CDR2 YFSETQ. CDR3 DNA: TGCGCCAGCAGCCAAAGACAGGGGAGTACTGAAGCTTTCTTT. This translates into CASSQRQGSTEAFF.